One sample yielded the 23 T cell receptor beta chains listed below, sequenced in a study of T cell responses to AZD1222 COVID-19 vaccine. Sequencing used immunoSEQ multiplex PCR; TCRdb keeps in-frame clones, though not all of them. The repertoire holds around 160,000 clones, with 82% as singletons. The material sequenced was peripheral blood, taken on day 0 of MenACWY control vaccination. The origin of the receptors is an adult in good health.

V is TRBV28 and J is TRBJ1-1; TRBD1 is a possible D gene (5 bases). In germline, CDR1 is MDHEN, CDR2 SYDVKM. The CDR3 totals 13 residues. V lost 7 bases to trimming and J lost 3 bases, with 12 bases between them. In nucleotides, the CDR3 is TGTGCCAGCACGGGGCAGAGCTACACTGAAGCTTTCTTT. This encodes CASTGQSYTEAFF.

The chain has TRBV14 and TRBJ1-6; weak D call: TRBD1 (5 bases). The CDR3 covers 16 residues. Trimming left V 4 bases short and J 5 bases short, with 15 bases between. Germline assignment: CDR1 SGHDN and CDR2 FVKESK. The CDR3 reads CASSLTPGTHNSPLHF. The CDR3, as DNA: TGTGCCAGCAGCCTAACCCCAGGGACCCATAATTCACCCCTCCACTTT.

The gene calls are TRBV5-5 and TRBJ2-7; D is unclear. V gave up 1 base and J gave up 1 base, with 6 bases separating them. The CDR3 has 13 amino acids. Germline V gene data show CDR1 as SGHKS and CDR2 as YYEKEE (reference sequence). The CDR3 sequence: CASSLRLSYEQYV. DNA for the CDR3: TGTGCCAGCAGCTTGCGCCTATCCTACGAGCAGTACGTC.

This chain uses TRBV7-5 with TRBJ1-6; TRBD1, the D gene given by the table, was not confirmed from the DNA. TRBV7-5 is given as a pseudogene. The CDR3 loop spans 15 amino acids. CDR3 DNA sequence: TGTGCCAGAAGCTTAGGCCAGTCCTATAATTCACCCCTCCACTTT. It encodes CARSLGQSYNSPLHF.

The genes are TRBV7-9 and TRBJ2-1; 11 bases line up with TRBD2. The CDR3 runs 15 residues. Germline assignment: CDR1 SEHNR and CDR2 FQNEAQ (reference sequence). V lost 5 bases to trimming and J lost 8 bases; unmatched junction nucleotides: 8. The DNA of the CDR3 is TGTGCCAGCAGCCCTCCTAGCGGGGGGATGTATGAGCAGTTCTTC. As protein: CASSPPSGGMYEQFF.

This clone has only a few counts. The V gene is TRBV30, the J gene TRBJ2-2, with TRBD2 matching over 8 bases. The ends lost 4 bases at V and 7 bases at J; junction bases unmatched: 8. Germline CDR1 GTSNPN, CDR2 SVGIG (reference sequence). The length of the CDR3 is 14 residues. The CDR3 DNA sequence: TGTGCCTGGACCTCGGGGGGGGTCTACGGGGAGCTGTTTTTT. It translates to CAWTSGGVYGELFF.

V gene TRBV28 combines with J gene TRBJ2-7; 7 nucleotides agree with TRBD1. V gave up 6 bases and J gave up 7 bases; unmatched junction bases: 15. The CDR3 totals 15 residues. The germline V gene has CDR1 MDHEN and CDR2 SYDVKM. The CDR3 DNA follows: TGTGCCAGCAGCCGCCCCGGGACAGACCGTGGGGAGCAGTACGTC. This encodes CASSRPGTDRGEQYV.

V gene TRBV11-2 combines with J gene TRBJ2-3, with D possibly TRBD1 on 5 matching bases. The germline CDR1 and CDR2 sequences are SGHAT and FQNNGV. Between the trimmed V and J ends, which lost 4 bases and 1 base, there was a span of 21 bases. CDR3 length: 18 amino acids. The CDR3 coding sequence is TGTGCCAGCAGCTCGCGACCCACAGGCGCCAGGGGCACAGATACGCAGTATTTT. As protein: CASSSRPTGARGTDTQYF.

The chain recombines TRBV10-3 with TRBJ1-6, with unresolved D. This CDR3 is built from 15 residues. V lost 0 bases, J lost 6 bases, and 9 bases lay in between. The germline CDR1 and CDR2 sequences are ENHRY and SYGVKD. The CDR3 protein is CAISESDGFNSPLHF. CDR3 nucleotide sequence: TGTGCCATCAGTGAGTCGGACGGTTTTAATTCACCCCTCCACTTT.

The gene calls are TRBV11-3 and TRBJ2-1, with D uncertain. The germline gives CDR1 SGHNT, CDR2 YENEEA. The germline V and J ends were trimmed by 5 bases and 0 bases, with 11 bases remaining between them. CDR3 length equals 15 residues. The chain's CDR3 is CASSVGQSSYNEQFF. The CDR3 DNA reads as TGTGCCAGCAGCGTAGGCCAGAGCTCCTACAATGAGCAGTTCTTC.

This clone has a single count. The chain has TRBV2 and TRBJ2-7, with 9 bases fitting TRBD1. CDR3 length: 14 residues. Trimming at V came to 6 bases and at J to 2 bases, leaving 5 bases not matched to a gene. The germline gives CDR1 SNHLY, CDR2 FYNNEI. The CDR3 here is CASSPGTGPYEQYF. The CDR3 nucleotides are TGTGCCAGCAGCCCCGGGACAGGGCCCTACGAGCAGTACTTC.

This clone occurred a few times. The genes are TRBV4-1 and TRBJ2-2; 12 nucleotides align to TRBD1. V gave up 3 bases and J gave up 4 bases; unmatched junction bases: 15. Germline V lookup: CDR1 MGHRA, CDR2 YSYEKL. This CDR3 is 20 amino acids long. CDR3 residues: CASSHNLRDRGRSTTGELFF. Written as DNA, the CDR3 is TGCGCCAGCAGCCACAATCTCCGGGACAGGGGGCGAAGCACCACCGGGGAGCTGTTTTTT.

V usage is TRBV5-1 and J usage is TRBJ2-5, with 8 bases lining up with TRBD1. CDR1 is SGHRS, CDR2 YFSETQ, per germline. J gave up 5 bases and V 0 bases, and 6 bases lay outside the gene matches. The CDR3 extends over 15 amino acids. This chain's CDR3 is CASSLGAGGHETQYF. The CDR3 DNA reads TGCGCCAGCAGCTTGGGGGCAGGGGGCCATGAGACCCAGTACTTC. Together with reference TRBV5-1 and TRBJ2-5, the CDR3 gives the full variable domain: KAGVTQTPRYLIKTRGQQVTLSCSPISGHRSVSWYQQTPGQGLQFLFEYFSETQRNKGNFPGRFSGRQFSNSRSEMNVSTLELGDSALYLCASSLGAGGHETQYFGPGTRLLVL.

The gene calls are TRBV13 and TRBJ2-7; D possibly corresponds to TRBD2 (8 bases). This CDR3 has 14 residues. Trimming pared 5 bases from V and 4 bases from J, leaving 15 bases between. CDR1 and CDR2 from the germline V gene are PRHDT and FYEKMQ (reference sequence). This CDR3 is CASSPGRGPYEQYF. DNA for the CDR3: TGTGCCAGCAGCCCCGGGAGGGGGCCTTACGAGCAGTACTTC.

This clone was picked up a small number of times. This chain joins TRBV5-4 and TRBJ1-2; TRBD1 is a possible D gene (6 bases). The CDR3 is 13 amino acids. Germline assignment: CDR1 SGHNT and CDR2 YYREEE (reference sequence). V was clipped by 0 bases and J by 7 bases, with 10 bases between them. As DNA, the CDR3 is TGTGCCAGCAGCTTGGCAGGGGCGCTTGGCTACACCTTC. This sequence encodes CASSLAGALGYTF.

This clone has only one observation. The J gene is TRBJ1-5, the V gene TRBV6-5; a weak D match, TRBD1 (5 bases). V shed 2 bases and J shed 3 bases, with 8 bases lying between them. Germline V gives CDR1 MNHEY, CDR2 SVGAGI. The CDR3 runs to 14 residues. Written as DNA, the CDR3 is TGTGCCAGCAGTTACGGGGCAAACAATCAGCCCCAGCATTTT. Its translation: CASSYGANNQPQHF.

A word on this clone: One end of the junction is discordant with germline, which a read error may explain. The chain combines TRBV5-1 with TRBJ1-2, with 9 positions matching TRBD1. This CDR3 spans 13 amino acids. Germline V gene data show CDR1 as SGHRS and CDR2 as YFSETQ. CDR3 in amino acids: CASSSGTGTEVAF. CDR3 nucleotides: TGCGCCAGCAGCTCAGGGACAGGGACCGAAGTGGCCTTC.

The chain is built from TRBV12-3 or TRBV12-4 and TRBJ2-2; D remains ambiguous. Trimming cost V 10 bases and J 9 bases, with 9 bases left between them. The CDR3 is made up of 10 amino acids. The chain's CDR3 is CATANWELFF. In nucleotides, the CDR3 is TGTGCCACCGCAAACTGGGAGCTGTTTTTT.

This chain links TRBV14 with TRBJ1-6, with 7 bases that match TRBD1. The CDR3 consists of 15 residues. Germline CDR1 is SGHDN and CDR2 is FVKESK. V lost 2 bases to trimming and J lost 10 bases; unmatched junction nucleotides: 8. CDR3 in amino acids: CASSQYPRGRSPLHF. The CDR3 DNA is TGTGCCAGCAGCCAATACCCCAGGGGGAGATCACCCCTCCACTTT.

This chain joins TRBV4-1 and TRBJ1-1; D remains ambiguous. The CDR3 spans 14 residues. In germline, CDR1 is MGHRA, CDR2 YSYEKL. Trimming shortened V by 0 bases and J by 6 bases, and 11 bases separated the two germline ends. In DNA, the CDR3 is TGCGCCAGCAGCCAAGAGGGCCTTGTGGCTGAAGCTTTCTTT. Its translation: CASSQEGLVAEAFF.

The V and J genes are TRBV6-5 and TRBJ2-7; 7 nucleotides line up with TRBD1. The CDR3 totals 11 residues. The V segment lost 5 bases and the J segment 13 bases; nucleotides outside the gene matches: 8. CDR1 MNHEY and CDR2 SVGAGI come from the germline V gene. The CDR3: CASSHNRGLYV. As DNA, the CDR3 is TGTGCCAGCAGTCACAACAGGGGATTATACGTC.

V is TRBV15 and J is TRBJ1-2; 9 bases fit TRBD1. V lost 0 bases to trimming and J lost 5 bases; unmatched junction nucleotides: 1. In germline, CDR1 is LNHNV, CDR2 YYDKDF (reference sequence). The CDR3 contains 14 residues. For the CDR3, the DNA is TGTGCCACCAGCAGAGAGGGACAGGGATATGGCTACACCTTC. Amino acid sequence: CATSREGQGYGYTF.

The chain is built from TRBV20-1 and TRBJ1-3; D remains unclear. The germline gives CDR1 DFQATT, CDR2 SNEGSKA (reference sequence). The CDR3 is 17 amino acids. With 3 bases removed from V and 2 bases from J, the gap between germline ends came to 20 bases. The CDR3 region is CSASRRAGRTTGNTIYF. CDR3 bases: TGCAGTGCTAGTCGGAGGGCAGGCCGTACTACTGGAAACACCATATATTTT.